These 32 T cell receptor beta chains were all obtained from the same sample, sequenced in a study of CD8 T cells in Susac syndrome. Random hexamers were used to reverse transcribe roughly 0.45 to 1 ug of RNA. TCRdb re-derived calls from the immunoSEQ multiplex PCR reads in MiXCR, one entry per CDR3 protein. The sample holds hundreds of thousands of distinct CDR3 sequences; about 96% are singletons and the top ten take 0.095%. The sample consisted of CD4+ T cells from PBMCs. The receptors stem from a human donor with multiple sclerosis.

The V and J genes are TRBV6-5 and TRBJ2-7, with a tentative D call TRBD1 (6 bases). Germline CDR1 and CDR2: MNHEY and SVGAGI. V lost 3 bases and J 3 bases, leaving 15 bases between the germline ends. This CDR3 comprises 15 residues. The CDR3 sequence is CASSYDRSHSYEQYF. As DNA, the CDR3 is TGTGCCAGCAGTTATGACAGGTCCCACAGCTACGAGCAGTACTTC.

The chain joins TRBV6-5 to TRBJ2-1, with D uncertain. Germline loops: CDR1 MNHEY, CDR2 SVGAGI. The CDR3 totals 12 residues. With 4 bases removed from V and 9 bases from J, the gap between germline ends came to 10 bases. The CDR3 DNA sequence: TGTGCCAGCAGTTTCAACAGTGGTGAGCAGTTCTTC. Residues: CASSFNSGEQFF.

This chain links TRBV20-1 with TRBJ1-2, with D perhaps TRBD1 (6 bases). In germline, CDR1 is DFQATT, CDR2 SNEGSKA (reference sequence). V dropped 8 bases and J dropped 2 bases, with 12 bases sitting between them. This CDR3 contains 12 residues. In DNA form, the CDR3 reads TGCAGTTACTCCACAGGGAACTATGGCTACACCTTC. This sequence encodes CSYSTGNYGYTF.

CDR3 sequence reads: CASSWGLAGGPEETQYF. The CDR3 DNA sequence: TGTGCCAGCAGCTGGGGACTAGCGGGAGGGCCGGAGGAGACCCAGTACTTC. The chain recombines TRBV5-8 with TRBJ2-5, with 16 positions matching TRBD2. The trim removed 3 bases at V and 5 bases at J, leaving 7 bases unmatched. Germline values: CDR1 SGHTS, CDR2 YDEGEE. The CDR3 consists of 17 residues.

The chain has TRBV29-1 and TRBJ2-3; D call uncertain. The CDR3 sequence is 14 residues long. Between the trimmed V and J ends, which lost 5 bases and 8 bases, there was a span of 20 bases. Germline CDR1 SQVTM, CDR2 ANQGSEA. For the CDR3, the DNA is TGCAGCGTTAGCGCATCGACGGCTGGTGTTACGCAGTATTTT. Translation: CSVSASTAGVTQYF.

The chain uses TRBV20-1 and TRBJ2-4; D is unresolved. The V end was cut by 5 bases, the J end by 6 bases, with 11 bases between. This CDR3 is 12 amino acids long. CDR1 and CDR2 from the germline V gene are DFQATT and SNEGSKA (reference sequence). The CDR3 region is CSAGTLSNIQYF. The CDR3 DNA follows: TGCAGTGCTGGAACCTTGTCAAACATTCAGTACTTC.

V gene TRBV3-1 combines with J gene TRBJ1-2; D may be TRBD1 (5 bases). V lost 6 bases to trimming and J lost 4 bases, with 18 bases between them. Germline V lookup: CDR1 LGHDT, CDR2 YNNKEL (reference sequence). The CDR3 extends over 15 amino acids. The CDR3 DNA is TGTGCCAGCAGGTCGTCGGGGCAGTCTATCTATGGCTACACCTTC. Its translation is CASRSSGQSIYGYTF.

The rearrangement joins TRBV30 to TRBJ1-2; TRBD1 is a possible D gene (5 bases). Looked up from germline, CDR1 is GTSNPN and CDR2 is SVGIG (reference sequence). The CDR3 has 14 residues. Trimming pared 0 bases from V and 5 bases from J, leaving 13 bases between. The CDR3 DNA is TGTGCCTGGAGTGTAGCGGGACCGAATTATGGCTACACCTTC. Translating gives CAWSVAGPNYGYTF.

The chain carries TRBV28 and TRBJ2-7; no reliable D call. The CDR3 length is 13 residues. V lost 5 bases and J 2 bases, leaving 10 bases between the germline ends. Germline V gene sequence: CDR1 MDHEN, CDR2 SYDVKM. As DNA, the CDR3 is TGTGCCAGCAGTCTCGGGTCCCCCTACGAGCAGTACTTC. It is translated as CASSLGSPYEQYF.

The chain couples TRBV3-1 to TRBJ1-2; 9 nucleotides match TRBD1. In germline, CDR1 is LGHDT, CDR2 YNNKEL (reference sequence). Trimming cost V 6 bases and J 2 bases; bases outside gene matches: 7. This CDR3 contains 15 residues. The CDR3 loop is CASRGPGQGNYGYTF. In nucleotides, the CDR3 is TGTGCCAGCAGGGGTCCGGGACAGGGAAACTATGGCTACACCTTC. The entire variable domain, with the rest obtained from reference TRBV3-1 and TRBJ1-2, is as follows: DTAVSQTPKYLVTQMGNDKSIKCEQNLGHDTMYWYKQDSKKFLKIMFSYNNKELIINETVPNRFSPKSPDKAHLNLHINSLELGDSAVYFCASRGPGQGNYGYTFGSGTRLTVV.

The V call is TRBV3-1, the J call TRBJ2-4; a weak D match, TRBD1 (6 bases). The CDR3 has 18 amino acids. The V end was cut by 0 bases, the J end by 0 bases, with 15 bases between. Germline V gene sequence: CDR1 LGHDT, CDR2 YNNKEL (reference sequence). CDR3 amino acids: CASSQDPFNRVAKNIQYF. Written as DNA, the CDR3 is TGTGCCAGCAGCCAAGACCCATTCAACAGGGTAGCCAAAAACATTCAGTACTTC.

This clonotype occurred once. CDR3 DNA: TGTGCCAGCAGCTTAGTCGGGACTAGCGAGCAGTACTTC. Protein sequence: CASSLVGTSEQYF. V usage is TRBV11-3 and J usage is TRBJ2-7; 8 nucleotides agree with TRBD2. The CDR3 is 13 residues long. Germline trimming cut 1 base from V and 6 bases from J; bases unmatched to any gene: 2. Germline V lookup: CDR1 SGHNT, CDR2 YENEEA. Full variable domain (outside the CDR3, taken from reference TRBV11-3 and TRBJ2-7): EAGVVQSPRYKIIEKKQPVAFWCNPISGHNTLYWYLQNLGQGPELLIRYENEEAVDDSQLPKDRFSAERLKGVDSTLKIQPAELGDSAVYLCASSLVGTSEQYFGPGTRLTVT.

J is TRBJ2-3 and V is TRBV11-2, with a weak D call TRBD2 (6 bases). In germline, CDR1 is SGHAT, CDR2 FQNNGV. CDR3 length equals 16 residues. V was shortened by 5 bases and J by 0 bases, with 15 bases between the two germline ends. The CDR3 DNA reads TGTGCCAGCAGCCTAGTCGAGGGACTGAGCACAGATACGCAGTATTTT. Translating it yields CASSLVEGLSTDTQYF.

The rearrangement joins TRBV24-1 to TRBJ2-1; 7 bases map to TRBD1. This CDR3 comprises 15 residues. Germline values: CDR1 KGHDR, CDR2 SFDVKD. Trimming cost V 4 bases and J 2 bases; bases outside gene matches: 4. The CDR3 loop reads CATSDTGTAYNEQFF. The CDR3, as DNA: TGTGCCACCAGTGACACCGGGACAGCCTACAATGAGCAGTTCTTC.

This clonotype has a handful of counts. The chain has TRBV30 and TRBJ2-7; weak D call: TRBD1 (8 bases). Germline V CDR1 and CDR2: GTSNPN, SVGIG (reference sequence). Trimming pared 2 bases from V and 5 bases from J, leaving 22 bases between. The CDR3 length is 16 residues. CDR3 coding DNA: TGTGCCTGGAGTACAGGGGGGGGCCCGCGGATGCACGAGCAGTACTTC. Encoded protein: CAWSTGGGPRMHEQYF.

The chain uses TRBV30 and TRBJ2-5; D perhaps matches TRBD2 (5 bases). V lost 0 bases and J 1 base, leaving 12 bases between the germline ends. CDR1 is GTSNPN, CDR2 SVGIG, per germline (reference sequence). This CDR3 spans 15 amino acids. The CDR3 loop reads CAWSVPSLSQETQYF. CDR3 bases: TGTGCCTGGAGTGTGCCTAGCCTATCCCAAGAGACCCAGTACTTC.

The rearrangement uses TRBV27 and TRBJ2-7; the D is unclear. Trimming took off 8 bases at V and 2 bases at J, with 13 bases between the two ends. The CDR3 consists of 13 residues. Per the germline V gene, CDR1 is MNHEY and CDR2 is SMNVEV (reference sequence). The CDR3: CASAGGRPYEQYF. DNA for the CDR3: TGTGCCAGCGCCGGCGGCAGACCCTACGAGCAGTACTTC.

The chain carries TRBV29-1 and TRBJ1-1; 10 bases are shared with TRBD1. Germline values: CDR1 SQVTM, CDR2 ANQGSEA. After removal of 7 bases from V and 4 bases from J, the junction contained 6 bases not matched to a gene. The CDR3 has 13 residues. The CDR3 region has the DNA TGCAGCGCGGGGGGACAGGGGTTCACTGAAGCTTTCTTT. It encodes CSAGGQGFTEAFF.

The chain links TRBV30 to TRBJ2-1, with TRBD2 identical over 10 bases. This CDR3 contains 15 residues. The V and J ends lost 5 bases and 3 bases, in that order; junction bases with no gene match: 7. The germline V gene encodes CDR1 GTSNPN and CDR2 SVGIG (reference sequence). CDR3 in DNA: TGTGCCTGGGTACTAGCGGGATCCCTCTACAATGAGCAGTTCTTC. Protein: CAWVLAGSLYNEQFF.

The V and J genes are TRBV7-2 and TRBJ1-5; no reliable D call. This CDR3 comprises 13 residues. The V end was cut by 6 bases, the J end by 6 bases, with 12 bases between. Germline lookup yields CDR1 SGHTA and CDR2 FQGNSA. CDR3 in amino acids: CASSLGWSQPQHF. The CDR3 nucleotides are TGTGCCAGCAGTCTCGGGTGGAGTCAGCCCCAGCATTTT.

The chain combines TRBV20-1 with TRBJ2-7; D perhaps matches TRBD1 (6 bases). V was cut by 6 bases and J by 4 bases, with 19 bases left in between. From germline, CDR1 is DFQATT and CDR2 SNEGSKA (reference sequence). This CDR3 spans 14 amino acids. The CDR3 DNA reads TGCAGTGCGGCGAGCCAGGGGTGGGGGTACGAGCAGTACTTC. Its protein product is CSAASQGWGYEQYF.

The rearrangement joins TRBV20-1 to TRBJ2-6; TRBD1 matches 9 bases. The CDR3 loop spans 13 amino acids. Germline CDR1 reads DFQATT; CDR2 reads SNEGSKA (reference sequence). V lost 1 base and J lost 12; bases outside the gene matches: 4. The CDR3 nucleotides are TGCAGTGCTAGAGGGACAGGGGAGAGCGTCCTGACTTTC. As protein: CSARGTGESVLTF.

J is TRBJ2-2 and V is TRBV5-1; maybe TRBD2 (6 bases). The CDR3 spans 15 residues. CDR1 and CDR2 from the germline V gene are SGHRS and YFSETQ. The V gene lost 3 bases and the J gene lost 6 bases, with 15 bases spanning the gap. The CDR3 sequence: CASSSGSLGAGELFF. CDR3 nucleotides: TGCGCCAGCAGCTCCGGGAGTCTGGGCGCCGGGGAGCTGTTTTTT.

The genes are TRBV29-1 and TRBJ2-2; TRBD2 matches 10 bases. The CDR3 length is 16 residues. Trimming removed 3 bases from V and 1 base from J; junction bases left unmatched: 5. CDR1 SQVTM and CDR2 ANQGSEA come from the germline V gene. The CDR3 sequence is CSVETLAGENTGELFF. CDR3 sequence (DNA): TGCAGCGTTGAGACGCTAGCGGGAGAGAACACCGGGGAGCTGTTTTTT.

This chain connects TRBV20-1 to TRBJ2-1; TRBD2 matches at 9 bases. CDR3 length equals 15 residues. Germline values: CDR1 DFQATT, CDR2 SNEGSKA (reference sequence). V lost 5 bases to trimming and J lost 7 bases; unmatched junction nucleotides: 12. The CDR3 is CSARSRLADVNEQFF. The DNA for the CDR3 is TGCAGTGCTCGATCCAGACTAGCGGATGTGAATGAGCAGTTCTTC.

The chain is built from TRBV2 and TRBJ1-2; 8 bases map to TRBD1. V was pared by 1 base and J by 4 bases, with 2 bases of the junction left unmatched. This CDR3 has 14 amino acids. Per germline, CDR1 SNHLY and CDR2 FYNNEI. The CDR3 protein is CASSEGQGTYGYTF. DNA for the CDR3: TGTGCCAGCAGTGAAGGACAGGGGACCTATGGCTACACCTTC.

This sequence joins TRBV6-5 and TRBJ2-7; 8 nucleotides agree with TRBD1. Trimming took 2 bases from V and 2 from J; bases not matched to a gene: 5. The CDR3 extends over 15 amino acids. The germline V gene has CDR1 MNHEY and CDR2 SVGAGI. This CDR3 reads CASSYPGQAPYEQYF. CDR3 DNA: TGTGCCAGCAGTTACCCGGGACAGGCTCCCTACGAGCAGTACTTC.

The chain recombines TRBV11-1 with TRBJ2-3, with TRBD1 as a possible D gene (5 bases). With 3 bases removed from V and 5 bases from J, the gap between germline ends came to 9 bases. The length of the CDR3 is 13 residues. From germline, CDR1 is SGHAT and CDR2 FQDESV (reference sequence). The CDR3 loop reads CASSLTVEDTQYF. The CDR3 DNA reads TGTGCCAGCAGCTTGACAGTAGAAGATACGCAGTATTTT.

V and J are TRBV25-1 and TRBJ1-2; maybe TRBD1 (6 bases). The CDR3 consists of 15 residues. Trimming cost V 1 base and J 0 bases, with 9 bases left between them. The germline CDR1 and CDR2 sequences are MGHDK and SYGVNS. The CDR3 loop is CASSELGAPNYGYTF. The CDR3 nucleotides are TGTGCCAGCAGTGAATTGGGGGCCCCTAACTATGGCTACACCTTC.

The chain links TRBV7-9 to TRBJ1-2; no firm D call. Trimming shortened V by 3 bases and J by 0 bases, and 8 bases separated the two germline ends. The CDR3 is 14 residues long. CDR1 and CDR2 from the germline V gene are SEHNR and FQNEAQ (reference sequence). This chain's CDR3 is CASSFTVANYGYTF. The CDR3 nucleotides read TGTGCCAGCAGCTTCACAGTAGCTAACTATGGCTACACCTTC.

The V call is TRBV23-1, the J call TRBJ1-6; D gene uncertain. TRBV23-1 is an open reading frame whose function is uncertain. This CDR3 contains 14 residues. V gave up 6 bases and J gave up 9 bases, with 15 bases separating them. CDR3 sequence: CASSQDGVGSPLHF. DNA of the CDR3: TGCGCCAGCAGCCAGGATGGGGTAGGTTCACCCCTCCACTTT.

Comments on this clonotype: The junction and the germline gene differ at one end; a read error may be behind it. The V and J genes are TRBV12-3 or TRBV12-4 and TRBJ1-2; D unclear. This CDR3 is 13 amino acids long. The chain's CDR3 is CANSLVKNYGYTF. The DNA of the CDR3 is TGTGCCAACAGTTTGGTCAAGAACTATGGCTACACCTTC.